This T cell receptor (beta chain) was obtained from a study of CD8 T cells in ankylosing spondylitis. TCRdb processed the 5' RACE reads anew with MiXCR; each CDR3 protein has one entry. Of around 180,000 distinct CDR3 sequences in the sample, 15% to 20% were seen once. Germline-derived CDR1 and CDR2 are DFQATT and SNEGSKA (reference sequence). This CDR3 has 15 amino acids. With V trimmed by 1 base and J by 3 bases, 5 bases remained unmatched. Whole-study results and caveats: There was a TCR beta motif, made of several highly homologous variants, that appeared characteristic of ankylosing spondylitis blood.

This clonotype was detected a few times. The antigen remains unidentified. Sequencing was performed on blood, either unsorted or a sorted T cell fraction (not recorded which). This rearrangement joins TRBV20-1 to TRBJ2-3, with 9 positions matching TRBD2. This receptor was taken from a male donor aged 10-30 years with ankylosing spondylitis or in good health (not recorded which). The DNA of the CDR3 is TGCAGTGCTAGAGTACCTAGCGGGATAACAGATACGCAGTATTTT. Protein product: CSARVPSGITDTQYF.